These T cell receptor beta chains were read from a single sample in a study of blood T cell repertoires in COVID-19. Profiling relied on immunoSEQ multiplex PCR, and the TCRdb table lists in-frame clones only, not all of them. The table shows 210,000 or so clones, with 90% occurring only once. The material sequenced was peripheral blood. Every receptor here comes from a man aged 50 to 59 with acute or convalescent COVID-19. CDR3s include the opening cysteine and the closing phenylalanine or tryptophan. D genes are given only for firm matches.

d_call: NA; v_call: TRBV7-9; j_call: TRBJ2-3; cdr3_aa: CASSPGSDVLGYTQYF
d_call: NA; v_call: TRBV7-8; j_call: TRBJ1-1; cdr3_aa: CASSWTANLNTEAFF
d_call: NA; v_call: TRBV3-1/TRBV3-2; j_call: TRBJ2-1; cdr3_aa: CASSQDPLGEQFF
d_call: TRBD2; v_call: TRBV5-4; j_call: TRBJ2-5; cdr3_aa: CASSGGTRSRETQYF
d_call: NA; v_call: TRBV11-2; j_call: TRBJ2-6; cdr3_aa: CASSQNSGANVLTF
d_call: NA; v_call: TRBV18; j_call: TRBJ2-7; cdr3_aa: CASSPQQGREQYF
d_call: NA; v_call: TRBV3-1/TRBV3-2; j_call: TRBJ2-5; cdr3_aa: CASSQAGHLETQYF
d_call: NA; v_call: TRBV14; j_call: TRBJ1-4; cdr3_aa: CASSQAESLRTNEKLFF
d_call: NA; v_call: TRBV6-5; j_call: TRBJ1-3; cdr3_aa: CASSPGDVSVNTIYF
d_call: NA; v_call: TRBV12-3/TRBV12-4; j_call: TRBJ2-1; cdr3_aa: CASSWSPANEQFF
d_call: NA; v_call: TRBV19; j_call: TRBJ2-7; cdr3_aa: CASSIDTREQYF
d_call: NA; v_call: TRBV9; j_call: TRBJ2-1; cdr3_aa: CASSVDGENEQFF
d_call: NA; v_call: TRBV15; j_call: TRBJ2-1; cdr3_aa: CATSRGVTGSSYNEQFF
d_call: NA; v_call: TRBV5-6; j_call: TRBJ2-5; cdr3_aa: CASSRWGGRSPQETQYF
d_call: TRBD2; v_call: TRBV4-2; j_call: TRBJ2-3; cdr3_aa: CASSQVRLAGGDTQYF
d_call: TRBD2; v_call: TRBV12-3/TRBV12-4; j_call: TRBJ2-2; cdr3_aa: CATKTSAGGELFF
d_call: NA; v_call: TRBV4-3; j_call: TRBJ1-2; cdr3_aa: CASSQAQVGHYGYTF
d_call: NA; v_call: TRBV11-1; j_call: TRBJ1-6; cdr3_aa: CASSVRGRTGGSPLHF
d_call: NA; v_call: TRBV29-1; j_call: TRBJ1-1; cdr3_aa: CSVCLGANTEAFF
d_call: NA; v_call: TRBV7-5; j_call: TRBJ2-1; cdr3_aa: CVRSPGTSGRSSYNEQFF
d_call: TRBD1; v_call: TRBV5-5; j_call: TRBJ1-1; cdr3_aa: CASSGTGESINTEAFF
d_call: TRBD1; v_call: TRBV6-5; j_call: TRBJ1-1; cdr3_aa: CASSYTTGQTRAAFF
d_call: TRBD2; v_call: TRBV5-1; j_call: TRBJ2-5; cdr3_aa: CASSFASGRTEETQYF
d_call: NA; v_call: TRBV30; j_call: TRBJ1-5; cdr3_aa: CAWTGDSNQPQHF
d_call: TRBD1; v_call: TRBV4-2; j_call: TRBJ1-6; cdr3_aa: CASSQGDRERSPLHF
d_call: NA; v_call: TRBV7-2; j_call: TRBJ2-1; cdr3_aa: CASSLSVEQFF
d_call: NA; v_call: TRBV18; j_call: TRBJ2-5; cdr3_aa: CASSPPVQIVAETQYF
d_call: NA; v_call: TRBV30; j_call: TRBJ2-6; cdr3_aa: CAWKESGDPGANVLTF
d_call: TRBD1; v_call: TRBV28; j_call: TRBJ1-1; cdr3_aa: CASSRSGTGWFAFF
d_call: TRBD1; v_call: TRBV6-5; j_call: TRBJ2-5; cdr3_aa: CASSFGQGYQETQYF
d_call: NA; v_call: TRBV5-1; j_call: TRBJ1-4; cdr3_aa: CASSLRQGTGGGLFF
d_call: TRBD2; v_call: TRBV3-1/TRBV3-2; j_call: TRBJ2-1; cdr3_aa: CASSQDWPSGGLYNEQFF
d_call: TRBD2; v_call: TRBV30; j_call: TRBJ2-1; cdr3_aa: CAWSLAGDNEQFF
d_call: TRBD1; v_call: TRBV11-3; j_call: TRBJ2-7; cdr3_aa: CASSPRDRSNEQYF